Described below is a single TCR beta chain sequence and its context. Its specific antigen is unknown. There are no base qualities to consult, and no much larger clone falls within one base. This sample was included in a study of T cell repertoires in cytomegalovirus infection (dated by TCRdb to about 2019). The study in broad terms: Because public TCR beta signatures pointed to carriage of CMV infection together with the matching HLA type, the HLA type of each donor mattered for the analysis. The paper as a whole reports these results and caveats: The ex vivo response was dominated by HLA-C-restricted CMV-specific TCR beta clonotypes, which also provided the single most frequent clonotype in two of eight donors. Carriers of CMV infection plus the relevant HLA type were discriminated by the cumulative frequency of public TCR beta family members in the study cohort and in an independent roughly 320-donor cohort.

The sequencer was an Illumina HiSeq 1500. Using fastp at Q25 and MiXCR, TCRdb reprocessed the public reads and kept productive beta chains. Rows are unified per CDR3 protein, each entry keeping the most common DNA and genes. The sample has 350,000 to 450,000 distinct CDR3 sequences on record, roughly 18% of them singletons. The top ten clonotypes cover 8.7% of the sample. Inclusive of the bounding cysteine and phenylalanine, the CDR3 is 15 residues long. Kept here is only the CDR3 DNA, which spans 45 bases and is read in frame from base 1. For this chain, trimming is 5 bases at the V end and 3 bases at the J end, and the number of junction bases without a gene match is 10. CDR1 is given as SEHNR and CDR2 as FQNEAQ, both from the germline V gene (reference sequence).

The clonotype originates from a human donor in good health (CMV status not recorded). Some clones in this sample may be carry-over from other donors' samples. In this chain, TRBV7-9 is recombined with TRBJ2-7, and 7 junctional nucleotides match TRBD2. Sequenced sample: PBMCs. The CDR3 has the sequence CASSQHARGDYEQYF. In nucleotide form, the sequence is TGTGCCAGCAGCCAACACGCCCGGGGGGACTACGAGCAGTACTTC.